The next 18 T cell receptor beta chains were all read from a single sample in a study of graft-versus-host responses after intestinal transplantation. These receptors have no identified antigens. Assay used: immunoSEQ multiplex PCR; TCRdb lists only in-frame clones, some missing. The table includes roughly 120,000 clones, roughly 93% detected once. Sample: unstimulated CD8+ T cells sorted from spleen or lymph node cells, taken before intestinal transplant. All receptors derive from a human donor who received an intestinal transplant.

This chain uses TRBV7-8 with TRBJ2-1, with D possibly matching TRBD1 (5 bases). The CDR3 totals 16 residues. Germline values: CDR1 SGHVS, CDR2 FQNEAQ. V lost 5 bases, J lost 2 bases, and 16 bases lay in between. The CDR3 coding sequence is TGTGCCAGCAGCCAGAACCCGTGGGGCACCTACAATGAGCAGTTCTTC. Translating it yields CASSQNPWGTYNEQFF.

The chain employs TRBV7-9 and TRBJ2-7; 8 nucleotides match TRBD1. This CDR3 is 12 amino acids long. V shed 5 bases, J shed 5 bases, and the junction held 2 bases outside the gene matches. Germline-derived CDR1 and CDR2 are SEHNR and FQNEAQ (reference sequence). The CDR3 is CASSDRGDEQYF. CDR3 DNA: TGTGCCAGCAGCGACAGGGGAGACGAGCAGTACTTC.

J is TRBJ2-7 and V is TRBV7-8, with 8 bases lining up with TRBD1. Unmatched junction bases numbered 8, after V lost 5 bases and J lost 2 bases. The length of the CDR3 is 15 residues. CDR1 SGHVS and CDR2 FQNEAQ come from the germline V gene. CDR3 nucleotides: TGTGCCAGCAGCCCCAGGGACAGGCCAGCCTACGAGCAGTACTTC. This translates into CASSPRDRPAYEQYF.

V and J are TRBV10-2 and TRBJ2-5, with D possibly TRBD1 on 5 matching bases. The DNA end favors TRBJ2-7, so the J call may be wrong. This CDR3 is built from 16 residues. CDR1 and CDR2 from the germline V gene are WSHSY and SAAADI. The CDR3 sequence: CASSELGALNSYEQYF. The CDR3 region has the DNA TGCGCCAGCAGTGAGTTAGGGGCCCTTAACTCCTACGAGCAGTACTTC.

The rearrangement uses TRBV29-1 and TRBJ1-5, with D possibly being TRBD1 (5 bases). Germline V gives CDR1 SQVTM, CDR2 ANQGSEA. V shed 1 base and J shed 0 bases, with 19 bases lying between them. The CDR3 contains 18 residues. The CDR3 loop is CSVEVSVQGDYSNQPQHF. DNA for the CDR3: TGCAGCGTTGAAGTCTCTGTCCAGGGAGATTATAGCAATCAGCCCCAGCATTTT.

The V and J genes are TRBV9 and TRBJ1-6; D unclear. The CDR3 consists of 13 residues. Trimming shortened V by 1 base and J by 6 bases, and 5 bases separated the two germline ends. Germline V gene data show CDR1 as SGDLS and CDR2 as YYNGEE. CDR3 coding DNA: TGTGCCAGCAGCGTAAGGTTTAATTCACCCCTCCACTTT. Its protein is CASSVRFNSPLHF.

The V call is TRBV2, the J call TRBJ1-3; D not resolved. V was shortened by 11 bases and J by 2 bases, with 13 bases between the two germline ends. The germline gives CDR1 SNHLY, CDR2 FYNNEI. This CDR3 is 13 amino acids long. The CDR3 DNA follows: TGTGCCTTCATATCTGGGCCTGGAAACACCATATATTTT. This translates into CAFISGPGNTIYF.

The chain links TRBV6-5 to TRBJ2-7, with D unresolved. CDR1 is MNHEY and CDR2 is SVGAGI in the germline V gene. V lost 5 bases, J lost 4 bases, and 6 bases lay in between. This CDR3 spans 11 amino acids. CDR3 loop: CASSGVYEQYF. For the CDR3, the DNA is TGTGCCAGCAGTGGGGTATACGAGCAGTACTTC.

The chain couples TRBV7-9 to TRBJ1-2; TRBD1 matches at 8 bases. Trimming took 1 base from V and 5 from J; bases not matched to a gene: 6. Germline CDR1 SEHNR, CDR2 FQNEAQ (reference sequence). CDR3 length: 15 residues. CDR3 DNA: TGTGCCAGCAGCTTAGATCAGGGGGCGTCATATGGCTACACCTTC. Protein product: CASSLDQGASYGYTF.

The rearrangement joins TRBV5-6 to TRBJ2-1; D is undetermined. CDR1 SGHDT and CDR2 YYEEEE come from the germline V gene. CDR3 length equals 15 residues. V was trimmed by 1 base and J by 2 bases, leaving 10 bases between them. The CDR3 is CASSLYVMTYNEQFF. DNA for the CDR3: TGTGCCAGCAGCTTGTATGTGATGACCTACAATGAGCAGTTCTTC.

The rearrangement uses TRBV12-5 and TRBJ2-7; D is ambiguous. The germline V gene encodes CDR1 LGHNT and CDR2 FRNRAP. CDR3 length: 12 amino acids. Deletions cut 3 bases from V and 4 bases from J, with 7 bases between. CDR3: CASGFLGYEQYF. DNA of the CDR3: TGTGCTAGTGGTTTCTTGGGGTACGAGCAGTACTTC.

CDR3 amino acids: CASRSGQEEQGQAFF. DNA of the CDR3: TGTGCCAGCAGGTCAGGGCAAGAAGAACAGGGACAAGCTTTCTTT. The chain has TRBV27 and TRBJ1-1, with D perhaps matching TRBD1 (6 bases). Trimming cost V 6 bases and J 9 bases, with 23 bases left between them. Germline V lookup: CDR1 MNHEY, CDR2 SMNVEV (reference sequence). This CDR3 is built from 15 residues.

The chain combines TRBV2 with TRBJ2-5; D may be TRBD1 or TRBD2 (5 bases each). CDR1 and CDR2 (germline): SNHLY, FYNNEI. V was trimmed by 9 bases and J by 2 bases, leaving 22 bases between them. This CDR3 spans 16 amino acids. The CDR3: CASRMGSGRLQETQYF. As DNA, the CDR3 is TGTGCCAGTCGAATGGGGTCGGGACGGCTACAAGAGACCCAGTACTTC.

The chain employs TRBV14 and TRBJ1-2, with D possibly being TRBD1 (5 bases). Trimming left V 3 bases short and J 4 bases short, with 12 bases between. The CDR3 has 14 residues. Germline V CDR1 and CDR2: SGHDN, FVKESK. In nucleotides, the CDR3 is TGTGCCAGCAGCCACGGGACCAAGATCTATGGCTACACCTTC. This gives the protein CASSHGTKIYGYTF.

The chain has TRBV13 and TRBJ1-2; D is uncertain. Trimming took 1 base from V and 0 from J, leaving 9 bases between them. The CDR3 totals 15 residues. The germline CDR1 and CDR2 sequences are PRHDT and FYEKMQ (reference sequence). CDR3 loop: CASSLAVSANYGYTF. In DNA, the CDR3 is TGTGCCAGCAGCTTAGCAGTCAGCGCTAACTATGGCTACACCTTC.

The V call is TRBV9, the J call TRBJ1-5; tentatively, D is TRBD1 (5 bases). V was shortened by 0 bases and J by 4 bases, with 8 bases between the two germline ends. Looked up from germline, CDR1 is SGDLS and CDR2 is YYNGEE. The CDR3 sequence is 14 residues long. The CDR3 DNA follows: TGTGCCAGCAGCGTAGGAGGGGAGAATCAGCCCCAGCATTTT. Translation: CASSVGGENQPQHF.

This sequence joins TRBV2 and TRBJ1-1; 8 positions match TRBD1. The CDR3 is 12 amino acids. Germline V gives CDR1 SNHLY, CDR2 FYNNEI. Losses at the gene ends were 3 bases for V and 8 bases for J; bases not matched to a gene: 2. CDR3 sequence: CASSDGTGEAFF. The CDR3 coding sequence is TGTGCCAGCAGTGACGGGACAGGCGAAGCTTTCTTT.

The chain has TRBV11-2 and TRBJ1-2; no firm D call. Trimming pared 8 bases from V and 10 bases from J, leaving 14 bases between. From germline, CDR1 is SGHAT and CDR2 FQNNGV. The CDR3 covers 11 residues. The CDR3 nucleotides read TGTGCCAGCGGCATCAGTACGTCCTACACCTTC. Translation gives CASGISTSYTF.